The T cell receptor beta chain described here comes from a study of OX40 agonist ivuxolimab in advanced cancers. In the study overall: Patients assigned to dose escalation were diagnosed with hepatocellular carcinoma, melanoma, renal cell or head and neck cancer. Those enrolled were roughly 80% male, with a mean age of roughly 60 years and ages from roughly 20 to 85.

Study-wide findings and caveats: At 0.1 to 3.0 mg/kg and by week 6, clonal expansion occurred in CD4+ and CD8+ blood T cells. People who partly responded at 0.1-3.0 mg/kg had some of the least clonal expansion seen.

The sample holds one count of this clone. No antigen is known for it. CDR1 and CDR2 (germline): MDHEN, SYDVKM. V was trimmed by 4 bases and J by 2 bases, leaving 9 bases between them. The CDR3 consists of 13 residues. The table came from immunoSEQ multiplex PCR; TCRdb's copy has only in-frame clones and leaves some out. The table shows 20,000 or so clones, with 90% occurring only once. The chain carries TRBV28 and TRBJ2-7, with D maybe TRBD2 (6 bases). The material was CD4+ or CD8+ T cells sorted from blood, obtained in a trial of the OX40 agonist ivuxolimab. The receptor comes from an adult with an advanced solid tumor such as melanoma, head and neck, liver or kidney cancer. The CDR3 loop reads CASSSGLPYEQYF. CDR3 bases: TGTGCCAGCAGTTCCGGACTACCCTACGAGCAGTACTTC.